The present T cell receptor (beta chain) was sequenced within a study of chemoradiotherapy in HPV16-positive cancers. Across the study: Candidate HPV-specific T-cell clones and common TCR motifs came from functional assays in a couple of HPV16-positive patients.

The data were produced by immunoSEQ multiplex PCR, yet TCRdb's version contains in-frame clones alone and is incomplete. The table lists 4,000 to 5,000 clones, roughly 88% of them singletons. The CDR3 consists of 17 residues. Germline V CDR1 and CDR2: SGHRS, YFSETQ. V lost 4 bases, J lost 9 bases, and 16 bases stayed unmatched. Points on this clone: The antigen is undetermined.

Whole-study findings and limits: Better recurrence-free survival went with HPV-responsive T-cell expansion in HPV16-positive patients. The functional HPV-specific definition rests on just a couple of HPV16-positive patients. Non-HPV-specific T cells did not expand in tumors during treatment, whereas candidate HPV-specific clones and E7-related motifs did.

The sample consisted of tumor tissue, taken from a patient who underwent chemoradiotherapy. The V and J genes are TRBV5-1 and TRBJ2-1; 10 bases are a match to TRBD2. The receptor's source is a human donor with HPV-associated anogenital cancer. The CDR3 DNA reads TGCGCCAGCAGCGCGGGCACTCTAGCGGGAGATGAATTTGAGCAGTTCTTC. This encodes CASSAGTLAGDEFEQFF.